This T cell receptor (beta chain) was found in a study of response to subunit inactivated influenza vaccine. TCRdb re-called the RT-PCR reads with MiXCR, one entry per CDR3 protein. Seen here are some 500,000 distinct CDR3 sequences, about 25% observed once, and the top ten hold 1.9%. The CDR3 has 16 amino acids. V lost 3 bases, J lost 0 bases, and 8 bases stayed unmatched. Germline-derived CDR1 and CDR2 are DFQATT and SNEGSKA (reference sequence). This chain connects TRBV20-1 to TRBJ1-5, with 7 bases aligning to TRBD1. The specimen was CD4+ T cells sorted from PBMCs, collected 4 to 6 days after vaccination. The receptor's source is a man aged 45-60 years who received an inactivated influenza vaccine. The CDR3: CSASTGVIYSNQPQHF. CDR3 bases: TGCAGTGCTAGTACAGGGGTCATCTATAGCAATCAGCCCCAGCATTTT.